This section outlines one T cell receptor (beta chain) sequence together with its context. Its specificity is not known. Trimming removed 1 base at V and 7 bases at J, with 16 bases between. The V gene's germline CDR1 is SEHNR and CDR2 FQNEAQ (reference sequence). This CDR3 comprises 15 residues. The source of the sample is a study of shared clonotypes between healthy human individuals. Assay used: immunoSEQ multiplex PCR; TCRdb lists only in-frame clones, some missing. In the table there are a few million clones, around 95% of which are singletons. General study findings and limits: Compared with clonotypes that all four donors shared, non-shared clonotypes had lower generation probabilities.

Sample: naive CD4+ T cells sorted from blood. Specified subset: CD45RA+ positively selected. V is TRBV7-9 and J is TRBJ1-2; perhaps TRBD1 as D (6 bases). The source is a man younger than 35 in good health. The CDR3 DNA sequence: TGTGCCAGCAGCTTAGAATTAGGGGGGATTTCTGGCTACACCTTC. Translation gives CASSLELGGISGYTF.